This T cell receptor beta chain is from a study of T cell responses to AZD1222 COVID-19 vaccine. Generated by immunoSEQ multiplex PCR, the TCRdb table keeps only in-frame clones and is missing some. Among over 100,000 clones, 70% to 90% were seen once, and the ten largest hold around 4.6%. The TCR sequence derives from an adult who received the AZD1222 COVID-19 vaccine. The starting material was peripheral blood, obtained 28 days after the second AZD1222 dose.

The CDR3 here is CASSLSGGAGGRNEQFF. DNA of the CDR3: TGTGCCAGCAGCTTGTCGGGGGGAGCGGGAGGTAGGAATGAGCAGTTCTTC. V gene TRBV5-4 combines with J gene TRBJ2-1; 9 nucleotides match TRBD2. V was pared by 1 base and J by 7 bases, with 12 bases of the junction left unmatched. Germline V gene lookup returns CDR1 SGHNT and CDR2 YYREEE (reference sequence). The CDR3 has 17 residues.